The following is a TCR beta chain sequence with its context. Its antigen remains unidentified. Nothing much larger sits one base from this clone, and base qualities are not available. The same CDR3 can be traced to other DNA sequences in this sample. Sorted T cell subsets were CFSE-labeled and co-cultured for around five days with allogeneic regulatory or mature dendritic cells at a 1:10 DC:T ratio. FACS was used to sort CD4+ or CD8+ cells into naive T cells (CD45RA+) and memory T cells (CD45RO+). T cells for TCR sequencing came from two healthy control subjects. The Qiagen DNeasy Blood & Tissue Kit was used to extract genomic DNA. TCRbeta CDR3 regions were amplified by multiplexed two-step PCR using Vbeta-specific forward primers and Jbeta-specific reverse primers. Through the immunoSEQ service, the TCRbeta libraries were run on an Illumina instrument for sequencing. As for the authors' bioinformatics: IMGT annotation was used to assign V, D and J genes, and synthetic CDR3 analogues were used to correct the counts for multiplex PCR bias. The immunoSEQ Analyzer calculated repertoire clonality as one minus the normalized Shannon entropy. Whether a clone counted as expanded was decided by Fisher's exact test with Benjamini-Hochberg false discovery rate control and a two-tailed cutoff of P<0.01. The immuneACCESS repertoire file appears here via TCRdb, limited to in-frame rearrangements. These files lack a portion of the clones; in checked studies, under half of the deficit traces to unresolved V genes, and the cause of the others is not known. The D gene and trimming were derived from the DNA, and the V and J assignments and clone size from that table. This sample lists about 3,500 clones; 59% were detected once. The top ten constitute 20% to 25% of the sample.

The data stem from a study of regulatory dendritic cells for organ transplantation (dated by TCRdb to between 2016 and 2019). Some background on the complete study: Regulatory dendritic cells were generated from monocytes cultured with vitamin D3 on days 0 and 4 and IL-10 on day 4. To evaluate the response of the DCs to a potent maturation-inducing agent, LPS was added to DC cultures on day 6. The TCRbeta repertoires of sorted naive and memory CD4+ and CD8+ T cells were sequenced before and after allostimulation with regulatory or mature dendritic cells.

What the research found in general, with its limitations: Among the resting subsets, memory CD8+ T cells contained the most alloreactive TCR clonotypes. Only a couple of subjects were sequenced, and considerable between-individual heterogeneity in the alloreactive memory CD8+ T cell pool was noted by the authors. Expansion of memory CD8+ clones was induced by allostimulation in both subjects, but more limited expansion appeared to be induced by regulatory dendritic cells than by mature dendritic cells. The repertoires of naive CD4+ and CD8+ T cells were highly diverse, while memory cell repertoires were less diverse, with memory CD8+ cells being the most oligoclonal.

Reading from cysteine to phenylalanine, the CDR3 counts 15 amino acids. CDR3 DNA is the only sequence kept; it has 45 bases, read in frame from the first base. After removal of 1 base from V and 2 bases from J, the junction retains 4 bases not matched to a gene. In the germline V gene, CDR1 corresponds to MNHEY and CDR2 to SVGAGI. Sequencing was performed on memory CD8+ T cells from blood cultured with dendritic cells. The sample's cell subset or site label, in plain terms: CD45RO+ memory T cells. Recombination joined TRBV6-5 with TRBJ2-7; 8 bases in the middle match TRBD2. This sequence was found in a human donor in good health. The CDR3 in this case is CASSYFAGGAYEQYF. The nucleotide sequence reads TGTGCCAGCAGTTACTTCGCGGGGGGTGCCTACGAGCAGTACTTC.